The 21 T cell receptor beta chains below were found in one sample sequenced in a study of blood T cell repertoires in COVID-19 (TCRdb year 2020). Receptors were amplified or captured by the immunoSEQ multiplex PCR assay. TCRdb obtained this table from immuneACCESS and retained in-frame rearrangements with V and J assigned. These tables miss some clones; where compared with another copy, unresolved V genes account for less than half of the shortfall, and the remainder is unexplained. The sample table lists around 500,000 clones, 85% to 90% of them with a count of one. The ten largest clones add up to about 1.7% of the sample. The sample taken for sequencing was PBMCs or T cells enriched from blood (not recorded which). The receptor set was obtained from a woman between 40 and 55 years old who had recovered from COVID-19.

This chain connects TRBV19 to TRBJ1-1; TRBD1 aligns across 11 bases. Germline lookup yields CDR1 LNHDA and CDR2 SQIVND (reference sequence). This CDR3 has 14 amino acids. V was pared by 5 bases and J by 6 bases, with 5 bases of the junction left unmatched. In nucleotides, the CDR3 is TGTGCCAGTAGTGTGTGGACAGGGGGCCCTGAAGCTTTCTTT. Residues: CASSVWTGGPEAFF.

The chain is built from TRBV19 and TRBJ1-1; 7 nucleotides align to TRBD1. Germline loops: CDR1 LNHDA, CDR2 SQIVND (reference sequence). Trimming cost V 9 bases and J 4 bases; bases outside gene matches: 8. CDR3 length: 13 amino acids. CDR3 bases: TGTGCCAGCCGCCCCAGGGGGTTCACTGAAGCTTTCTTT. Its protein is CASRPRGFTEAFF.

This clone was observed a few times. This rearrangement joins TRBV21-1 to TRBJ2-7; TRBD2, the table's D call, lacks a check against the DNA. TRBV21-1 constitutes a pseudogene. The CDR3 is 17 residues long. The CDR3 DNA reads as TGTGCCAGCACTACATCCGTGGGGGGGTCAACTTCCTACGAGCAGTACTTC. It is translated as CASTTSVGGSTSYEQYF.

The chain employs TRBV4-3 and TRBJ1-1, with 8 bases matching TRBD1. Germline lookup yields CDR1 LGHNA and CDR2 YSLEER. V was pared by 6 bases and J by 6 bases, with 6 bases of the junction left unmatched. This CDR3 region has 13 residues. CDR3 loop: CASRPQGAAEAFF. The CDR3, as DNA: TGCGCCAGCAGGCCGCAGGGGGCGGCTGAAGCTTTCTTT.

V usage is TRBV2 and J usage is TRBJ1-5; D ambiguous. Germline V CDR1 and CDR2: SNHLY, FYNNEI. The V end was cut by 3 bases, the J end by 9 bases, with 6 bases between. The CDR3 length is 11 residues. The CDR3 loop reads CASSDGRPQHF. The CDR3 nucleotides are TGTGCCAGCAGTGATGGCCGGCCCCAGCATTTT. Variable domain in full (rest from reference TRBV2 and TRBJ1-5): EPEVTQTPSHQVTQMGQEVILRCVPISNHLYFYWYRQILGQKVEFLVSFYNNEISEKSEIFDDQFSVERPDGSNFTLKIRSTKLEDSAMYFCASSDGRPQHFGDGTRLSIL.

The chain recombines TRBV10-1 with TRBJ2-1; D remains ambiguous. The CDR3 totals 15 residues. In germline, CDR1 is WNHNN, CDR2 SYGVQD (reference sequence). The germline V and J ends were trimmed by 4 bases and 4 bases, with 14 bases remaining between them. The CDR3 loop is CASSVTRERYNEQFF. DNA for the CDR3: TGCGCCAGCAGTGTCACCAGAGAGAGGTACAATGAGCAGTTCTTC.

The V call is TRBV7-2, the J call TRBJ1-1; 9 bases line up with TRBD1. The CDR3 extends over 14 amino acids. Looked up from germline, CDR1 is SGHTA and CDR2 is FQGNSA. Trimming removed 6 bases from V and 3 bases from J; junction bases left unmatched: 5. The CDR3, as DNA: TGTGCCAGCAGTTGGACAGGGGCCGACACTGAAGCTTTCTTT. This gives the protein CASSWTGADTEAFF.

The gene calls are TRBV24-1 and TRBJ2-7; D might be TRBD2 (5 bases). In germline, CDR1 is KGHDR, CDR2 SFDVKD. The germline V and J ends were trimmed by 6 bases and 2 bases, with 10 bases remaining between them. This CDR3 spans 13 amino acids. CDR3: CATSSPGTYEQYF. The CDR3 DNA reads as TGTGCCACCAGTTCCCCGGGGACCTACGAGCAGTACTTC.

The gene calls are TRBV25-1 and TRBJ2-1; 8 positions agree with TRBD1. V gave up 5 bases and J gave up 8 bases; unmatched junction bases: 8. CDR3 size: 14 residues. The V gene's germline CDR1 is MGHDK and CDR2 SYGVNS. CDR3 residues: CASSTQGGFDEQFF. The CDR3 DNA is TGTGCCAGCAGTACACAGGGGGGTTTTGATGAGCAGTTCTTC.

In this sample, this clone turned up a few times. The rearrangement links TRBV18 to TRBJ2-1, with TRBD2 identical over 8 bases. J was trimmed by 6 bases and V by 3 bases; bases with no gene match: 4. The germline CDR1 and CDR2 sequences are KGHSH and LQKENI. CDR3 length equals 14 residues. CDR3 sequence: CASSPSGTSNEQFF. CDR3 in DNA: TGTGCCAGCTCACCCTCCGGGACTAGCAATGAGCAGTTCTTC.

About this clone: An end of the junction differs from the germline gene, which may be a read error. The rearrangement uses TRBV10-3 and TRBJ2-1; a weak D match, TRBD2 (5 bases). This CDR3 contains 14 residues. Germline values: CDR1 ENHRY, CDR2 SYGVKD. The CDR3 region is CAISESGDYHEQFF. The CDR3 DNA reads as TGTGCCATCAGTGAGTCGGGAGACTACCATGAGCAGTTCTTC.

DNA for the CDR3: TGCGCCAGCAGCTCGGGACATGCCGAGACCCAGTACTTC. Translated: CASSSGHAETQYF. The chain uses TRBV5-1 and TRBJ2-5; tentatively, D is TRBD1 (6 bases). Germline lookup yields CDR1 SGHRS and CDR2 YFSETQ. V was clipped by 3 bases and J by 5 bases, with 11 bases between them. This CDR3 is built from 13 residues.

V usage is TRBV30 and J usage is TRBJ2-1, with 7 bases that match TRBD2. Losses at the gene ends were 3 bases for V and 1 base for J; bases not matched to a gene: 9. Germline V CDR1 and CDR2: GTSNPN, SVGIG (reference sequence). The CDR3 spans 16 residues. DNA for the CDR3: TGTGCCTGGAGGGGTGCGGGACTAACATCCTACAATGAGCAGTTCTTC. As protein: CAWRGAGLTSYNEQFF.

The chain links TRBV3-1 (or the pseudogene TRBV3-2) to TRBJ1-5, with D possibly TRBD1 on 5 matching bases. Trimming took 4 bases from V and 7 from J, leaving 11 bases between them. Germline CDR1 is LGHDT and CDR2 is YNNKEL (reference sequence). CDR3 length: 13 amino acids. CDR3 amino acids: CASSRQGLQPQHF. The CDR3 DNA sequence: TGTGCCAGCAGCCGGCAGGGCCTCCAGCCCCAGCATTTT.

The chain combines TRBV4-3 with TRBJ1-4; no firm D call. Germline V lookup: CDR1 LGHNA, CDR2 YSLEER. The ends were cut back, 1 base at V and 6 bases at J, with 15 bases in the middle. The length of the CDR3 is 16 residues. The CDR3 nucleotides are TGCGCCAGCAGCCAAGCCCTCATGGGCGGGTATGAAAAACTGTTTTTT. Its translation: CASSQALMGGYEKLFF.

This clone was found a few times. J is TRBJ1-1 and V is TRBV29-1, with TRBD1 matching 8 bases. This CDR3 spans 10 amino acids. Germline trimming cut 4 bases from V and 10 bases from J; bases unmatched to any gene: 2. The germline V gene has CDR1 SQVTM and CDR2 ANQGSEA. The CDR3 sequence is CSVGTGGAFF. For the CDR3, the DNA is TGCAGCGTTGGTACAGGGGGAGCTTTCTTT.

This rearrangement joins TRBV20-1 to TRBJ1-4; no definite D call. From germline, CDR1 is DFQATT and CDR2 SNEGSKA (reference sequence). This CDR3 has 11 amino acids. V dropped 5 bases and J dropped 11 bases, with 12 bases sitting between them. CDR3 nucleotide sequence: TGCAGTGCTTCCGTGCGGGATAAACTGTTTTTT. Protein product: CSASVRDKLFF.

The chain uses TRBV6-2 or TRBV6-3 and TRBJ1-2; D not resolved. Trimming cost V 2 bases and J 7 bases, with 11 bases left between them. Germline CDR1 is MNHEY and CDR2 is SVGEGT. There are 13 residues in the CDR3. As DNA, the CDR3 is TGTGCCAGCAGTTACGCGGCCTTAGGTGGCTACACCTTC. It codes for CASSYAALGGYTF.

As regards this clone: One end of the junction does not line up with germline, which may come from a read error. The chain employs TRBV6-5 and TRBJ1-4, with 8 bases that match TRBD1. CDR3 length: 16 amino acids. CDR1 MNHEY and CDR2 SVGAGI come from the germline V gene. Here the CDR3 DNA reads TGTGCCAGCAGTTACTCCCCGGGACAGGCTAATGAAGAACTGTTTTTT. As protein: CASSYSPGQANEELFF.

The chain uses TRBV19 and TRBJ2-1; TRBD2 aligns across 9 bases. From germline, CDR1 is LNHDA and CDR2 SQIVND (reference sequence). The CDR3 is made up of 16 amino acids. Trimming cost V 5 bases and J 3 bases; bases outside gene matches: 8. The CDR3: CASSAQSGRYYNEQFF. CDR3 sequence (DNA): TGTGCCAGTAGTGCTCAGAGCGGGAGGTACTACAATGAGCAGTTCTTC.

The chain joins TRBV7-8 to TRBJ1-1; 8 nucleotides align to TRBD1. V lost 5 bases and J lost 8; bases outside the gene matches: 4. Germline CDR1 and CDR2: SGHVS and FQNEAQ. The CDR3 length is 12 residues. In nucleotides, the CDR3 is TGTGCCAGCAGCCCGCGGACAGGGGAAGCTTTCTTT. Protein product: CASSPRTGEAFF. The entire variable domain, with the rest obtained from reference TRBV7-8 and TRBJ1-1, is as follows: GAGVSQSPRYKVAKRGQDVALRCDPISGHVSLFWYQQALGQGPEFLTYFQNEAQLDKSGLPSDRFFAERPEGSVSTLKIQRTQQEDSAVYLCASSPRTGEAFFGQGTRLTVV.